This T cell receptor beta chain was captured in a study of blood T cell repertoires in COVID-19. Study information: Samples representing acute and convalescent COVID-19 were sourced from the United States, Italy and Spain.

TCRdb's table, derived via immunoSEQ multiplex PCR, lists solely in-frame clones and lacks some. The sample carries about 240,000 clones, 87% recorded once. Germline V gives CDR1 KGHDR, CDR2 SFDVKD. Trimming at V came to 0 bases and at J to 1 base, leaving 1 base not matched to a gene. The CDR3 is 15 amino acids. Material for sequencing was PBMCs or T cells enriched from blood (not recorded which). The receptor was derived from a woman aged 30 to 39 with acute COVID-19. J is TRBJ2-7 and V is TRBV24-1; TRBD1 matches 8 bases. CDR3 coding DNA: TGTGCCACCAGTGATTTGCGGGACAGGTCCTACGAGCAGTACTTC. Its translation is CATSDLRDRSYEQYF.